A single sample is the source of the 10 T cell receptor beta chains below, sequenced in a study of shared clonotypes between healthy human individuals. The method was immunoSEQ multiplex PCR; TCRdb's version includes in-frame clones alone and lacks a portion of them. Among roughly 1,800,000 clones listed, approximately 94% were seen once. Positively selected for CCR7, the CD45RO-negative cells used as naive CD8 cells excluded terminally differentiated effector memory CD45RA+ cells. The sample taken for sequencing was naive CD8+ T cells sorted from blood. Receptors were obtained from a man in his late teens or twenties in good health.

This clone was seen a few times. The V call is TRBV28, the J call TRBJ1-5; D remains ambiguous. Trimming removed 9 bases from V and 4 bases from J, with 10 bases in between. The CDR3 runs 12 residues. The germline V gene has CDR1 MDHEN and CDR2 SYDVKM. This CDR3 is CASSIDNQPQHF. In DNA form, the CDR3 reads TGTGCCAGTTCAATCGATAATCAGCCCCAGCATTTT.

V usage is TRBV12-5 and J usage is TRBJ1-5; no reliable D call. CDR1 and CDR2 from the germline V gene are LGHNT and FRNRAP. Trimming took 5 bases from V and 3 from J, leaving 8 bases between them. There are 13 residues in the CDR3. The CDR3 DNA follows: TGTGCTAGTGGTCTGACAAACAATCAGCCCCAGCATTTT. This sequence encodes CASGLTNNQPQHF.

This clone was found once. The chain couples TRBV13 to TRBJ2-7; TRBD2 aligns across 12 bases. The germline CDR1 and CDR2 sequences are PRHDT and FYEKMQ (reference sequence). The trim removed 0 bases at V and 6 bases at J, leaving 3 bases unmatched. The CDR3 covers 15 residues. The chain's CDR3 is CASSLGRTSGAEQYF. CDR3 DNA sequence: TGTGCCAGCAGCTTAGGTAGGACTAGCGGGGCCGAGCAGTACTTC.

This chain links TRBV7-9 with TRBJ1-1; D not certain. CDR1 and CDR2 from the germline V gene are SEHNR and FQNEAQ (reference sequence). Trimming left V 1 base short and J 8 bases short, with 11 bases between. This CDR3 is 13 amino acids long. The CDR3: CASSLDSGGEAFF. The CDR3 nucleotides read TGTGCCAGCAGCTTAGACTCGGGTGGGGAAGCTTTCTTT.

This clone has just one count. The chain carries TRBV10-2 and TRBJ2-1; D is possibly TRBD2 (5 bases). This CDR3 contains 14 residues. Per the germline V gene, CDR1 is WSHSY and CDR2 is SAAADI. V was cut by 7 bases and J by 6 bases, with 16 bases left in between. CDR3 in amino acids: CASTFDSAGNEQFF. The CDR3 DNA reads TGCGCCAGCACCTTCGACTCGGCGGGCAATGAGCAGTTCTTC.

The rearrangement uses TRBV9 and TRBJ2-7; 8 bases agree with TRBD2. The germline CDR1 and CDR2 sequences are SGDLS and YYNGEE. V shed 4 bases and J 0 bases; nucleotides not matched to a gene: 6. This CDR3 has 15 amino acids. In DNA, the CDR3 is TGTGCCAGCAGCCCGGGAGGACTAGCCTCCTACGAGCAGTACTTC. Encoded protein: CASSPGGLASYEQYF.

The chain joins TRBV6-5 to TRBJ1-1, with D maybe TRBD1 (6 bases). CDR3 length: 15 amino acids. Trimming took 7 bases from V and 7 from J, leaving 22 bases between them. CDR1 is MNHEY, CDR2 SVGAGI, per germline. CDR3 DNA: TGTGCCAGCACTATAACATCGACAGGTCCCGATGAAGCTTTCTTT. Its protein is CASTITSTGPDEAFF.

CDR3 sequence (DNA): TGCGCCAGCAGCCAAGATTCGGGAACTTCACCCCTCCACTTT. Protein product: CASSQDSGTSPLHF. The chain couples TRBV4-3 to TRBJ1-6, with D unresolved. Trimming shortened V by 0 bases and J by 9 bases, and 9 bases separated the two germline ends. CDR3 length equals 14 residues. Germline V gene data show CDR1 as LGHNA and CDR2 as YSLEER.

Worth noting for this clone: Within the sample, other DNA sequences also encode this same CDR3. The chain combines TRBV27 with TRBJ2-5; maybe TRBD1 (6 bases). This CDR3 has 14 amino acids. Germline V lookup: CDR1 MNHEY, CDR2 SMNVEV (reference sequence). Trimming took off 2 bases at V and 5 bases at J, with 12 bases between the two ends. CDR3 sequence reads: CASSLGGSGETQYF. In DNA form, the CDR3 reads TGTGCCAGCAGTTTAGGGGGCTCCGGGGAGACCCAGTACTTC.

This clone was observed a few times. The chain carries TRBV13 and TRBJ2-7; TRBD1 might be the D (6 bases). The CDR3 has 14 residues. CDR1 and CDR2 (germline): PRHDT, FYEKMQ (reference sequence). The V and J ends lost 5 bases and 5 bases respectively, with 16 bases between them. CDR3 sequence reads: CASSPRGRGHEQYF. CDR3 sequence (DNA): TGTGCCAGCAGCCCCAGGGGCAGGGGCCACGAGCAGTACTTC.